Listed here are 12 T cell receptor beta chains from one sample, sequenced in a study of cytomegalovirus exposure and HLA in healthy donors. The PCR made use of 60 Vbeta and 13 Jbeta primers. TCRdb's copy holds only in-frame clones and misses some; the assay was immunoSEQ multiplex PCR. The sample holds 80,000 or so clones, around 84% seen once. Sequenced input: PBMCs. All receptors derive from a man aged 40-55 years in good health and CMV-seronegative.

The V call is TRBV18, the J call TRBJ2-5; D is possibly TRBD2 (6 bases). In germline, CDR1 is KGHSH, CDR2 LQKENI. V was pared by 0 bases and J by 3 bases, with 23 bases between. CDR3 length: 19 amino acids. The CDR3 loop reads CASSPPSTWRGMNEETQYF. The CDR3 DNA reads as TGTGCCAGCTCACCACCGTCTACTTGGAGGGGTATGAATGAAGAGACCCAGTACTTC.

The chain joins TRBV28 to TRBJ1-1, with a possible D match to TRBD1 (5 bases). The CDR3 spans 12 residues. Germline lookup yields CDR1 MDHEN and CDR2 SYDVKM. Trimming took 4 bases from V and 7 from J, leaving 10 bases between them. CDR3 residues: CASSYSGLEAFF. For the CDR3, the DNA is TGTGCCAGCAGTTACTCGGGACTTGAAGCTTTCTTT.

The CDR3 DNA reads as TGTGCCAGCAGCTCATTCCAGGGTCGCTATGGCTACACCTTC. Residues: CASSSFQGRYGYTF. The rearrangement joins TRBV28 to TRBJ1-2; D may be TRBD1 (5 bases). Germline V gene lookup returns CDR1 MDHEN and CDR2 SYDVKM. V was clipped by 6 bases and J by 4 bases, with 15 bases between them. The CDR3 extends over 14 amino acids.

The CDR3 DNA follows: TGTGCCAGCAGCGCCCAAGGTCCGGGGATAAATCAGCCCCAGCATTTT. This translates into CASSAQGPGINQPQHF. The rearrangement joins TRBV7-8 to TRBJ1-5; D is undetermined. Germline values: CDR1 SGHVS, CDR2 FQNEAQ. This CDR3 comprises 16 residues. Trimming stripped 5 bases from V and 4 bases from J, with 18 bases between.

This clone came up a few times. The V call is TRBV30, the J call TRBJ1-3; tentatively, D is TRBD1 (5 bases). The V gene's germline CDR1 is GTSNPN and CDR2 SVGIG (reference sequence). V was cut by 1 base and J by 4 bases, with 14 bases left in between. The CDR3 covers 15 residues. The CDR3 DNA reads TGTGCCTGGAGTGACCCCTTGTGGGGCGGAAACACCATATATTTT. Residues: CAWSDPLWGGNTIYF. The full variable domain, completed using reference TRBV30 and TRBJ1-3, is SQTIHQWPATLVQPVGSPLSLECTVEGTSNPNLYWYRQAAGRGLQLLFYSVGIGQISSEVPQNLSASRPQDRQFILSSKKLLLSDSGFYLCAWSDPLWGGNTIYFGEGSWLTVV.

The gene calls are TRBV18 and TRBJ1-5, with D maybe TRBD1 (5 bases). Trimming stripped 3 bases from V and 4 bases from J, with 10 bases between. There are 14 residues in the CDR3. Looked up from germline, CDR1 is KGHSH and CDR2 is LQKENI. The CDR3 bases are TGTGCCAGCTCACCCCAACAGGAAAATCAGCCCCAGCATTTT. This sequence encodes CASSPQQENQPQHF.

This rearrangement joins TRBV21-1 to TRBJ1-1; the D call TRBD1 from the table was never checked on the DNA. TRBV21-1 is noted as a pseudogene. CDR3 length: 15 amino acids. The chain's CDR3 is CASTTGGAGNTEAFF. The CDR3 DNA reads TGTGCCAGCACCACAGGGGGCGCGGGGAACACTGAAGCTTTCTTT.

The V call is TRBV28, the J call TRBJ1-1; 7 bases line up with TRBD1. V lost 6 bases and J lost 11; bases outside the gene matches: 9. The CDR3 is 12 residues long. Germline assignment: CDR1 MDHEN and CDR2 SYDVKM. The DNA of the CDR3 is TGTGCCAGCAGGGTTGCCGAGACAGGGGCTTTCTTT. It codes for CASRVAETGAFF.

This clone was recorded only once. The chain joins TRBV4-1 to TRBJ2-1; no definite D call. This CDR3 has 12 amino acids. CDR1 and CDR2 from the germline V gene are MGHRA and YSYEKL. V was pared by 3 bases and J by 6 bases, with 6 bases between. The CDR3: CASSQAANEQFF. For the CDR3, the DNA is TGCGCCAGCAGCCAGGCTGCCAATGAGCAGTTCTTC.

This clone has just one count. This chain's CDR3 is CASSPLAGGGYEQYF. CDR3 coding DNA: TGTGCCAGTAGTCCCTTAGCGGGAGGGGGCTACGAGCAGTACTTC. The chain couples TRBV19 to TRBJ2-7; 11 bases align to TRBD2. Trimming at V came to 5 bases and at J to 3 bases, leaving 6 bases not matched to a gene. This CDR3 has 15 residues. Per germline, CDR1 LNHDA and CDR2 SQIVND (reference sequence). Full variable domain (remainder filled in from reference TRBV19 and TRBJ2-7): DGGITQSPKYLFRKEGQNVTLSCEQNLNHDAMYWYRQDPGQGLRLIYYSQIVNDFQKGDIAEGYSVSREKKESFPLTVTSAQKNPTAFYLCASSPLAGGGYEQYFGPGTRLTVT.

This chain joins TRBV29-1 and TRBJ1-2; perhaps TRBD1 as D (5 bases). V lost 2 bases, J lost 2 bases, and 9 bases lay in between. Germline values: CDR1 SQVTM, CDR2 ANQGSEA. The CDR3 extends over 13 amino acids. DNA of the CDR3: TGCAGCGTTGAACAGGGATACAACTATGGCTACACCTTC. Amino acid sequence: CSVEQGYNYGYTF. Full variable domain (missing parts from reference TRBV29-1 and TRBJ1-2): SAVISQKPSRDICQRGTSLTIQCQVDSQVTMMFWYRQQPGQSLTLIATANQGSEATYESGFVIDKFPISRPNLTFSTLTVSNMSPEDSSIYLCSVEQGYNYGYTFGSGTRLTVV.

The CDR3 here is CASSTSGIQSDGYTF. The CDR3 DNA follows: TGTGCCAGCAGCACAAGCGGGATCCAAAGTGATGGCTACACCTTC. The rearrangement links TRBV13 to TRBJ1-2; the D is unclear. Per germline, CDR1 PRHDT and CDR2 FYEKMQ (reference sequence). The CDR3 spans 15 residues. V was pared by 5 bases and J by 6 bases, with 19 bases between.